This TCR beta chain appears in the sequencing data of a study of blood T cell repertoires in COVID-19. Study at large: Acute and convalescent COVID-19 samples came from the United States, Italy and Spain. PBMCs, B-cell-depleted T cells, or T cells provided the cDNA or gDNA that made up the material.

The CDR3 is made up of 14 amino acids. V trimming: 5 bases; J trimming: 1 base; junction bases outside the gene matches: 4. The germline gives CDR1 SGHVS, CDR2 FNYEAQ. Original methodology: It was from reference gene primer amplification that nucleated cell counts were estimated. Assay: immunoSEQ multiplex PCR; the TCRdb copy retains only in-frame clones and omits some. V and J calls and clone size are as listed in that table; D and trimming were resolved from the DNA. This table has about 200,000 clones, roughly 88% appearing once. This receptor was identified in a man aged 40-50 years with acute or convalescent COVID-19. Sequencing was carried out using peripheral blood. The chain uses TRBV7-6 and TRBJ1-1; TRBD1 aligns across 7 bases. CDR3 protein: CASSLGTANTEAFF. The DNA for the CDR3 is TGTGCCAGCAGCCTCGGGACAGCGAACACTGAAGCTTTCTTT.